The rows below give T cell receptor delta chains drawn from one sample of a study of Vδ1+ human thymocytes. TCRdb re-called the multiplex PCR reads with CATT. The repertoire holds 70,000 or so delta-chain clones, with approximately 37% as singletons. Sequenced: Vdelta1+ gamma-delta thymocytes from the thymus. The receptors stem from a boy less than two years old who had congenital heart surgery. The CDR3 runs from the conserved cysteine through the conserved F or W. A D gene is named only where the DNA matches it firmly. Clone size is stated in some rows and not others, as once, few, many or a class when expanded.

clone size	V gene	J gene	D gene	CDR3 protein	CDR3 DNA
NA	TRDV1	TRDJ1	TRDD3	CALGDSCFLRDWGILPCTDKLIF	TGTGCTCTTGGGGATTCCTGCTTCCTACGCGACTGGGGGATACTCCCGTGCACCGATAAACTCATCTTT
few	TRDV1	TRDJ1	TRDD2	CALGEPFLPGAPGHYTDKLIF	TGTGCTCTTGGGGAACCCTTCCTACCTGGGGCCCCTGGTCATTACACCGATAAACTCATCTTT
few	TRDV1	TRDJ1	TRDD3	CALGERPYFLRLGDTRIQTGHTDKLIF	TGTGCTCTTGGGGAACGCCCCTACTTCCTACGACTGGGGGATACGCGTATCCAAACGGGACACACCGATAAACTCATCTTT
few	TRDV1	TRDJ1	NA	CALGEGGPRDTDKLIF	TGTGCTCTTGGGGAAGGTGGGCCTAGGGACACCGATAAACTCATCTTT
few	TRDV1	TRDJ1	TRDD2	CALGRPKISYDLFVTVYTDKLIF	TGTGCTCTTGGCCGCCCTAAAATTTCCTACGACCTATTTGTGACTGTGTACACCGATAAACTCATCTTT
NA	TRDV1	TRDJ1	TRDD2	CALGELHYFLRPYTDKLIF	TGTGCTCTTGGGGAACTTCATTACTTCCTACGGCCGTACACCGATAAACTCATCTTT
few	TRDV1	TRDJ1	NA	CALGEAPTGYTDKLIF	TGTGCTCTTGGGGAAGCGCCTACGGGGTACACCGATAAACTCATCTTT
few	TRDV1	TRDJ1	TRDD3	CALGDISFLRIPLGDTLRTDKLIF	TGTGCTCTTGGGGATATCTCCTTCCTACGCATACCACTGGGGGATACGCTAAGAACCGATAAACTCATCTTT
few	TRDV1	TRDJ1	NA	CALGELPPNSTDKLIF	TGTGCTCTTGGGGAGCTTCCCCCGAACTCCACCGATAAACTCATCTTT
few	TRDV2	TRDJ1	TRDD3	CACSNTYLGVQPVVYTDKLIF	TGTGCCTGTTCTAATACCTACCTGGGGGTCCAGCCTGTAGTGTACACCGATAAACTCATCTTT
few	TRDV1	TRDJ1	TRDD3	CAFGGFLNGGFNTDKLIF	TGTGCTTTTGGGGGGTTCCTAAATGGGGGATTTAACACCGATAAACTCATCTTT
NA	TRDV1	TRDJ1	NA	CALAEGLPTWGSDKLIF	TGTGCTCTTGCCGAGGGGCTTCCTACCTGGGGGAGTGATAAACTCATCTTT
NA	TRDV1	TRDJ1	TRDD3	CALGVTGGHTDKLIF	TGTGCTCTTGGGGTCACTGGGGGACACACCGATAAACTCATCTTT